This T cell receptor beta chain was profiled in a study of T cells in Graves' hyperthyroidism and ophthalmopathy. Study context: Peripheral blood draws took place at initial diagnosis, ahead of any treatment.

This clonotype was seen at least ten times. Trimming pared 2 bases from V and 4 bases from J, leaving 8 bases between. This CDR3 region has 13 residues. Germline values: CDR1 WSHSY, CDR2 SAAADI. Investigators excluded patients with uncontrolled infection, other autoimmune disease, pregnancy or lactation. The CDR3 regions of TCR beta were amplified from RNA transcripts. Primed by the HTBI set, a first-round RT-PCR was run on the TCR CDR3. MiXCR, run by TCRdb on the multiplex PCR reads, gives a single entry per CDR3 protein. The table shows around 600,000 distinct CDR3 sequences, with roughly 15% occurring only once.

The rearrangement links TRBV10-2 to TRBJ2-5; possibly TRBD2 for D (5 bases). The sample comprised blood. The clonotype comes from a woman aged 40 to 50 with Graves' ophthalmopathy. The CDR3 region is CASSEAGRETQYF. DNA of the CDR3: TGCGCCAGCAGTGAGGCGGGCAGAGAGACCCAGTACTTC.